The clone carrying this T cell receptor (beta chain) was counted a few times. Its antigen is currently unknown. This sample was included in a study of T cells in Graves' hyperthyroidism and ophthalmopathy. Study-level results: Most expanded thyroid clonotypes above 0.001 also appeared in blood.

RNA transcripts provided the source from which TCR beta CDR3 regions were amplified. The TCR CDR3 first-round RT-PCR relied on the HTBI primer set. TCRdb re-derived calls from the multiplex PCR reads in MiXCR, one entry per CDR3 protein. In the table there are roughly 650,000 distinct CDR3 sequences, around 15% of which are singletons. Ophthalmopathy cases scored 3 or more on the Clinical Activity Score and 4 or more on NOSPECS grade, with duration below 3 months. The CDR3 totals 16 residues. The germline CDR1 and CDR2 sequences are SGHAT and FQNNGV. V was clipped by 5 bases and J by 10 bases; unmatched bases: 8.

The sequencing input was blood. The TCR sequence derives from a woman aged 40-49 years with Graves' ophthalmopathy. The chain couples TRBV11-2 to TRBJ2-1; 16 positions match TRBD2. The CDR3 loop reads CASSLGTSGRAREQFF. CDR3 DNA sequence: TGTGCCAGCAGCCTAGGGACTAGCGGGAGGGCTAGGGAGCAGTTCTTC.